This TCR beta chain is drawn from a study of CD8+ T cells in alopecia areata. About the study: Twice daily, treated patients received 5 to 10 mg of oral tofacitinib. Tofacitinib was given for 6 to 18 months, then stopped for 6 months.

The treatment denotes: oral pan-JAK inhibitor, 5-10 mg twice daily. Peripheral blood and lesional scalp punch biopsies came from alopecia areata patients. As for this clone: Its antigen is unidentified.

Extracted RNA was reverse transcribed, and the resulting cDNA served as sequencing template. Repertoires were generated with immunoSEQ multiplex PCR, while TCRdb's copy carries only in-frame clones and drops some. This sample has about 210,000 clones, with around 65% found just once. The study's findings and limits: Many expanded lesional clones remained in scalp and blood on tofacitinib.

V was trimmed by 2 bases and J by 2 bases, leaving 10 bases between them. Looked up from germline, CDR1 is SGHDT and CDR2 is YYEEEE. The CDR3 length is 14 residues. This TCR came from a human donor with alopecia areata. The chain links TRBV5-6 to TRBJ1-2, with D possibly TRBD1 on 6 matching bases. Sequences were derived from CD4+ T cells sorted from blood, sampled at week 4, from a patient treated with tofacitinib. In nucleotides, the CDR3 is TGTGCCAGCAGCTTACAGGGTATGAACTATGGCTACACCTTC. Its translation: CASSLQGMNYGYTF.